This T cell receptor beta chain was documented in a study of PD-1 blockade in classical Hodgkin lymphoma (TCRdb year 2020). Study-level background: Nivolumab dosing was 3 mg/kg intravenously every 2 weeks, continuing until either disease progression or unacceptable toxicity. A peripheral blood immune signature of response to PD-1 blockade in classical Hodgkin lymphoma was defined using TCR beta sequencing and CyTOF.

A note on this clone: What this receptor recognizes is not known. Base qualities are missing; no much larger clone stands one base away.

Paper-wide results and their limitations: Among trial patients, those achieving complete response had baseline diversity similar to that of newly diagnosed patients, while diversity was significantly lower in partial responders and progressors. Baseline TCR diversity was reported to be lower in newly diagnosed patients than in healthy donors and to be lower still in relapsed/refractory patients. Lower diversity was seen in patients whose nivolumab began less than 1 year after ASCT, and these patients were left out of later analyses so that immune reconstitution would not confound the results. A significant rise by C4D1 was seen in CD4+ but not CD8+ TCR diversity (p=0.0027 vs p=0.16), with the rise being most apparent in complete responders (p=0.02). The study was limited to a single clinical trial cohort, and causes of repertoire differences, possibly disease activity or prior therapy, remained undefined.

Interpreted using the paper, the time point label stands for: cycle 4 day 1 (C4D1), after 6 weeks of nivolumab. Every trial patient had relapsed after autologous stem cell transplantation, and cohorts A, B and C differed in prior brentuximab vedotin exposure. The trial cohort included 45 to 65 patients with relapsed/refractory classical Hodgkin lymphoma, and each patient had a best overall response of complete response, partial response or progressive disease. Single-agent nivolumab was administered to trial patients in the multi-cohort phase II CheckMate 205 trial. An independent review committee assessed best overall response using the 2007 International Working Group response criteria. Trial PBMCs were collected immediately before nivolumab initiation (C1D1) and during therapy at cycle 2 day 1 and cycle 4 day 1. Peripheral blood was collected in 8 mL Vacutainer Cell Preparation Tubes, from which PBMCs were isolated by centrifugation and then cryopreserved.

The Qiagen DNeasy kit was used to extract genomic DNA from unsorted PBMCs and from the negatively selected CD4+ and CD8+ fractions. TCR beta CDR3 regions were subjected to amplification by immunoSEQ multiplex PCR with primers that anneal to V and J segments. Amplification bias was minimized using a synthetic immune receptor repertoire, and residual bias was removed computationally after sequencing. The study's processing was this. Repertoire diversity was quantified as the Shannon entropy index using custom Python scripts. The unsorted, CD4+ and CD8+ repertoires were each analyzed separately, with the exception of combined analyses, where CD4+ and CD8+ sequences were merged in silico. Clonal expansion was defined as at least a 2-fold frequency increase after treatment relative to C1D1, with a pseudocount of 0.5 for undetected baseline clones. Clones with 0 or 1 copy at C1D1 were classified as singleton clones, and clones with 2 or more copies were classified as non-singleton clones. Clones expanded in unsorted samples were assigned a CD4+, CD8+ or unknown annotation through matching of protein sequences in sorted samples from the same patient. Wilcoxon tests were applied to paired samples to test diversity changes from C1D1 to C4D1. Drawn from immuneACCESS, this table holds only the in-frame rearrangements with V and J called that TCRdb kept. Clones are partly lost; checked studies trace under half to an unresolved V gene and leave the rest unexplained. That table gives V, J and clone size, and the DNA gave D and trimming. The sample includes approximately 84,000 clones, with about 83% observed a single time. The ten largest clones represent approximately 17% of the sample.

This TCR was recovered from a human donor with classical Hodgkin lymphoma. This specimen consisted of peripheral blood mononuclear cells (PBMCs), obtained before the fourth cycle of nivolumab.

For the CDR3, the sequence is CASSFRGRAYEQYF. The nucleotide sequence reads TGTGCCAGCAGTTTTAGGGGTAGGGCCTACGAGCAGTACTTC. Here the chain combines TRBV28 and TRBJ2-7; TRBD1 is a weak D gene call, 5 bases matching. The CDR3 numbers 14 residues from cysteine through phenylalanine. The only DNA kept is the CDR3, 42 bases in frame from the first base. Trimming takes 3 bases from V and 2 bases from J, and the germline ends sit 11 bases apart. Based on the germline V gene, the CDR1 and CDR2 sequences are MDHEN and SYDVKM.